Each of the 16 T cell receptor beta chains below was sequenced from the same sample in a study of vaccination and CD4 T cells after COVID-19. Their antigen targets remain unknown. Treatment reported: approximately nine-day PBMC culture with coronavirus spike peptide pools or control peptides (ViraFEST assay). Cultured CD4+ T-cell DNA underwent Oncomine TCR Beta short-read sequencing. TCRdb analysed the PCR reads with MiXCR anew, one entry per CDR3 protein. The sample has over 9,500 distinct CDR3 sequences; 40% to 50% are singletons. The specimen was CD4+ T cells from blood, cultured in vitro. The source of these receptors is a human donor who had recovered from COVID-19.

The chain links TRBV7-9 to TRBJ2-3, with a tentative D call TRBD1 (6 bases). Trimming shortened V by 4 bases and J by 2 bases, and 16 bases separated the two germline ends. Germline CDR1 is SEHNR and CDR2 is FQNEAQ (reference sequence). The length of the CDR3 is 16 residues. The CDR3 sequence: CASSSRNREFTDTQYF. The CDR3 DNA reads TGTGCCAGCAGCTCACGTAACAGGGAATTCACAGATACGCAGTATTTT.

Only a few counts were recorded for this clonotype. The chain is built from TRBV23-1 and TRBJ2-7; D may be TRBD1 or TRBD2 (5 bases each). TRBV23-1 is reported as an ORF; its role is uncertain. The CDR3 is 15 amino acids. V lost 1 base and J 0 bases, leaving 10 bases between the germline ends. As DNA, the CDR3 is TGCGCCAGCAGTCAATGTGGGGACCTCTCCTACGAGCAGTACTTC. It translates to CASSQCGDLSYEQYF.

There are a few counts of this clonotype. This sequence joins TRBV5-4 and TRBJ2-5; 13 bases fit TRBD2. In germline, CDR1 is SGHNT, CDR2 YYREEE (reference sequence). The trim removed 0 bases at V and 5 bases at J, leaving 4 bases unmatched. This CDR3 comprises 16 residues. CDR3 DNA: TGTGCCAGCAGCTTGGGGACTAGCGGGGGAACCGAGACCCAGTACTTC. It yields the protein CASSLGTSGGTETQYF.

J is TRBJ2-3 and V is TRBV20-1; 10 nucleotides agree with TRBD2. The V and J ends lost 4 bases and 0 bases, in that order; junction bases with no gene match: 7. CDR3 length equals 16 residues. The germline V gene encodes CDR1 DFQATT and CDR2 SNEGSKA (reference sequence). CDR3 loop: CSAIMIAGGSTDTQYF. CDR3 bases: TGCAGTGCTATCATGATAGCGGGGGGAAGCACAGATACGCAGTATTTT.

This clonotype was counted between two and nine times. The chain joins TRBV10-3 to TRBJ1-1, with D maybe TRBD1 (5 bases). V lost 0 bases and J 1 base, leaving 9 bases between the germline ends. This CDR3 has 15 amino acids. Germline V gene sequence: CDR1 ENHRY, CDR2 SYGVKD. CDR3 coding DNA: TGTGCCATCAGTGAGTCGAGGGACGGGAACACTGAAGCTTTCTTT. This translates into CAISESRDGNTEAFF.

The chain has TRBV12-3 or TRBV12-4 and TRBJ2-3, with 9 bases matching TRBD1. The trim removed 4 bases at V and 2 bases at J, leaving 4 bases unmatched. This CDR3 is 15 amino acids long. The DNA of the CDR3 is TGTGCCAGCAGTTACAGGGGGCTAAACACAGATACGCAGTATTTT. Amino acids: CASSYRGLNTDTQYF.

The chain uses TRBV7-9 and TRBJ2-7, with 10 bases aligning to TRBD1. This CDR3 is 18 amino acids long. V dropped 3 bases and J dropped 7; count of bases not matched to a gene: 18. Germline values: CDR1 SEHNR, CDR2 FQNEAQ (reference sequence). CDR3 loop: CASSLGKLEGQGYGEQYF. The DNA of the CDR3 is TGTGCCAGCAGCTTGGGAAAGCTTGAGGGACAGGGGTATGGTGAGCAGTACTTC.

Here the CDR3 DNA reads TGTGCCAGTAGTGCAAACCCCCCGGGACAGGGGGCCAAAAACATTCAGTACTTC. Its protein product is CASSANPPGQGAKNIQYF. The chain uses TRBV19 and TRBJ2-4; 10 bases are a match to TRBD1. V trimming: 5 bases; J trimming: 1 base; junction bases outside the gene matches: 11. Germline CDR1 reads LNHDA; CDR2 reads SQIVND (reference sequence). The CDR3 totals 18 residues. The full variable domain, in which reference TRBV19 and TRBJ2-4 provide the parts outside the CDR3, is DGGITQSPKYLFRKEGQNVTLSCEQNLNHDAMYWYRQDPGQGLRLIYYSQIVNDFQKGDIAEGYSVSREKKESFPLTVTSAQKNPTAFYLCASSANPPGQGAKNIQYFGAGTRLSVL.

This clonotype was recorded a few times. V gene TRBV19 combines with J gene TRBJ1-2; 8 bases map to TRBD1. The CDR3 consists of 14 residues. From germline, CDR1 is LNHDA and CDR2 SQIVND (reference sequence). J gave up 8 bases and V 4 bases, and 9 bases lay outside the gene matches. The DNA of the CDR3 is TGTGCCAGTAGTAGACGGACAGGGAGTACGGGCTACACCTTC. The encoded protein is CASSRRTGSTGYTF.

This sequence joins TRBV27 and TRBJ1-1; unclear D gene. Germline V lookup: CDR1 MNHEY, CDR2 SMNVEV (reference sequence). V lost 4 bases, J lost 5 bases, and 8 bases lay in between. The CDR3 extends over 12 amino acids. CDR3 protein: CASSSRATEAFF. In nucleotides, the CDR3 is TGTGCCAGCAGTTCCCGGGCTACTGAAGCTTTCTTT.

This chain links TRBV27 with TRBJ2-5, with 12 positions matching TRBD1. This CDR3 is built from 16 residues. CDR1 and CDR2 from the germline V gene are MNHEY and SMNVEV (reference sequence). Germline trimming cut 3 bases from V and 5 bases from J; bases unmatched to any gene: 7. The CDR3, as DNA: TGTGCCAGCAGTTTCGATGGGACAGGGGGCCCGGAGACCCAGTACTTC. It is translated as CASSFDGTGGPETQYF.

A word on this clonotype: Germline is not matched at one junction end, which may reflect a read error. The rearrangement uses TRBV7-2 and TRBJ2-5; TRBD1 aligns across 9 bases. Germline V gene lookup returns CDR1 SGHTA and CDR2 FQGNSA. There are 15 residues in the CDR3. The CDR3 spells CASSALTGGRETQCF. CDR3 bases: TGTGCCAGCAGCGCCCTGACAGGGGGACGGGAGACCCAGTGCTTC.

This clonotype was counted a few times. V usage is TRBV2 and J usage is TRBJ2-2; the match to TRBD1 covers 10 bases. Germline lookup yields CDR1 SNHLY and CDR2 FYNNEI. This CDR3 has 14 residues. Trimming removed 7 bases from V and 5 bases from J; junction bases left unmatched: 4. The chain's CDR3 is CASIRDRGTGELFF. CDR3 DNA: TGTGCCAGCATCCGGGACAGGGGAACCGGGGAGCTGTTTTTT. The full variable domain, rest sourced from reference TRBV2 and TRBJ2-2, is EPEVTQTPSHQVTQMGQEVILRCVPISNHLYFYWYRQILGQKVEFLVSFYNNEISEKSEIFDDQFSVERPDGSNFTLKIRSTKLEDSAMYFCASIRDRGTGELFFGEGSRLTVL.

The rearrangement joins TRBV19 to TRBJ1-2; 9 positions agree with TRBD1. J lost 7 bases, V lost 4 bases, and 10 bases had no gene match. This CDR3 comprises 15 residues. Per the germline V gene, CDR1 is LNHDA and CDR2 is SQIVND (reference sequence). CDR3 sequence (DNA): TGTGCCAGTAGTACAGAGCGGGACAGGGTATTTGGCTACACCTTC. It yields the protein CASSTERDRVFGYTF.

The chain uses TRBV7-9 and TRBJ2-3, with D perhaps TRBD1 (6 bases). The V gene lost 4 bases and the J gene lost 0 bases, with 14 bases spanning the gap. From germline, CDR1 is SEHNR and CDR2 FQNEAQ (reference sequence). The CDR3 totals 16 residues. The CDR3 reads CASSSDGQGSTDTQYF. CDR3 in DNA: TGTGCCAGCAGCTCCGATGGGCAGGGGAGCACAGATACGCAGTATTTT.

Remarks on this clonotype: The germline gene is not matched at one end of the junction; a read error may be the cause. V and J are TRBV7-2 and TRBJ1-5; a possible D gene is TRBD1 (6 bases). Looked up from germline, CDR1 is SGHTA and CDR2 is FQGNSA. This CDR3 comprises 15 residues. CDR3 DNA: TGCGCCAGCAGCCAAGATAGAGGGGGGCGCGAGCCCCAGCATTTT. It translates to CASSQDRGGREPQHF.